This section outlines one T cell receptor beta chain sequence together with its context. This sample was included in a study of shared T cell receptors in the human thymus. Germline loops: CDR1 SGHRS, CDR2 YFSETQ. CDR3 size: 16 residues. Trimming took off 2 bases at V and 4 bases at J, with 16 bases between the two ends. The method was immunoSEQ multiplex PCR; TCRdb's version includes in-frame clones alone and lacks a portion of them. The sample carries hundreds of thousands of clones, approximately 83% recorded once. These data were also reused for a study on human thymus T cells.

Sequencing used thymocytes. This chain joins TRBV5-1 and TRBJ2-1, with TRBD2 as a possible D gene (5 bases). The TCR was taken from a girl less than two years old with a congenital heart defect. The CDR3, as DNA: TGCGCCAGCAGCTTCGGCGGGCACCTAATTTACAATGAGCAGTTCTTC. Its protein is CASSFGGHLIYNEQFF.